The next 8 T cell receptor beta chains were all read from a single sample in a study of cytomegalovirus exposure and HLA in healthy donors. PCR involved 60 Vbeta and 13 Jbeta primers. Produced via immunoSEQ multiplex PCR; TCRdb's table is partial and in-frame only. The table lists approximately 220,000 clones, roughly 85% of them singletons. The sample taken for sequencing was PBMCs. Source of these receptors: a young man in good health and CMV-seronegative.

A few counts support this clone. The CDR3 coding sequence is TGTGCCAGCAGTTTACCCGGTAAAGACAGGGATAAACTGTTTTTT. Protein: CASSLPGKDRDKLFF. This rearrangement joins TRBV28 to TRBJ1-4; the match to TRBD1 covers 7 bases. Unmatched junction bases numbered 11, after V lost 2 bases and J lost 11 bases. Germline CDR1 is MDHEN and CDR2 is SYDVKM. This CDR3 has 15 amino acids.

The J gene is TRBJ2-7, the V gene TRBV7-2; D ambiguous. The CDR3 consists of 14 residues. V was pared by 5 bases and J by 2 bases, with 13 bases between. The germline gives CDR1 SGHTA, CDR2 FQGNSA. CDR3 in amino acids: CASSRREETYEQYF. For the CDR3, the DNA is TGTGCCAGCAGCCGCCGAGAGGAGACCTACGAGCAGTACTTC.

The chain links TRBV9 to TRBJ2-5; a possible D gene is TRBD1 (7 bases). CDR1 is SGDLS, CDR2 YYNGEE, per germline. Trimming stripped 4 bases from V and 5 bases from J, with 18 bases between. The CDR3 spans 15 residues. The CDR3 DNA follows: TGTGCCAGCAGCTCAGGGACAGCGGGCCAGGAGACCCAGTACTTC. Translating gives CASSSGTAGQETQYF.

This clone was counted only a few times. The chain has TRBV6-1 and TRBJ2-2; no reliable D call. This CDR3 contains 13 residues. The V gene lost 9 bases and the J gene lost 2 bases, with 10 bases spanning the gap. Germline V CDR1 and CDR2: MNHNS, SASEGT. In DNA, the CDR3 is TGTGCCAGTCGAGGCAGAAACACCGGGGAGCTGTTTTTT. Encoded protein: CASRGRNTGELFF.

The V and J genes are TRBV11-2 and TRBJ1-1, with a possible D match to TRBD1 (5 bases). The length of the CDR3 is 13 residues. V was cut by 5 bases and J by 0 bases, with 7 bases left in between. Germline V gene lookup returns CDR1 SGHAT and CDR2 FQNNGV. CDR3: CASSPTVNTEAFF. The DNA for the CDR3 is TGTGCCAGCAGCCCGACAGTGAACACTGAAGCTTTCTTT.

CDR3 DNA sequence: TGTGCCAGCAACTCGGCAGGGGGTTCACCCCTCCACTTT. It is translated as CASNSAGGSPLHF. J is TRBJ1-6 and V is TRBV7-2; 7 nucleotides match TRBD1. Germline trimming cut 7 bases from V and 9 bases from J; bases unmatched to any gene: 6. This CDR3 has 13 amino acids. Germline V CDR1 and CDR2: SGHTA, FQGNSA. The complete variable domain, with remaining parts taken from reference TRBV7-2 and TRBJ1-6, reads GAGVSQSPSNKVTEKGKDVELRCDPISGHTALYWYRQSLGQGLEFLIYFQGNSAPDKSGLPSDRFSAERTGGSVSTLTIQRTQQEDSAVYLCASNSAGGSPLHFGNGTRLTVT.

V is TRBV7-8 and J is TRBJ1-2; TRBD1 matches 8 bases. From germline, CDR1 is SGHVS and CDR2 FQNEAQ. V dropped 5 bases and J dropped 7; count of bases not matched to a gene: 12. This CDR3 is 15 amino acids long. The CDR3 sequence: CASSPGTGGSVGYTF. CDR3 sequence (DNA): TGTGCCAGCAGCCCCGGGACAGGAGGGTCGGTTGGCTACACCTTC.

The rearrangement links TRBV4-2 to TRBJ2-1, with TRBD2 as a possible D gene (7 bases). This CDR3 has 15 amino acids. CDR1 and CDR2 from the germline V gene are LGHNA and YNFKEQ. The V end was cut by 4 bases, the J end by 6 bases, with 16 bases between. The CDR3: CASSLNRGAGNEQFF. Written as DNA, the CDR3 is TGTGCCAGCAGCCTCAATCGGGGGGCGGGCAATGAGCAGTTCTTC.